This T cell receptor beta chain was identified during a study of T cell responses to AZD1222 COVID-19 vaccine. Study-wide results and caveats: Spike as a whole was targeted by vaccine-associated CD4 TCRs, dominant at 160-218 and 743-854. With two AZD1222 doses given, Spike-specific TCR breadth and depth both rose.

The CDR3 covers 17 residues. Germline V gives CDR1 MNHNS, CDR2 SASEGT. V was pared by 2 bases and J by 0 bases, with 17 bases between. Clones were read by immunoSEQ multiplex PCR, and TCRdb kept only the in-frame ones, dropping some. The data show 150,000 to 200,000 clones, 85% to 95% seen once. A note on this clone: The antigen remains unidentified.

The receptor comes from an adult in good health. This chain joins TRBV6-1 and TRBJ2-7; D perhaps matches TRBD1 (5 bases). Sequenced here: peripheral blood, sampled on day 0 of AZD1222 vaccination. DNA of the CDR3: TGTGCCAGCAGTGAAACCCTGGGGCGAGGTTACTCCTACGAGCAGTACTTC. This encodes CASSETLGRGYSYEQYF.